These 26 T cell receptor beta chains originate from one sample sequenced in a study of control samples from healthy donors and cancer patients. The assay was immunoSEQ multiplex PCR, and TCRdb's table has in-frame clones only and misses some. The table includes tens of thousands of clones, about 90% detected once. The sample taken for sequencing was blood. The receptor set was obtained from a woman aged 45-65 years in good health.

DNA for the CDR3: TGTGCCTGGAGTGTTGGGACAGGGGGCGGCTACACCTTC. Protein product: CAWSVGTGGGYTF. The rearrangement uses TRBV30 and TRBJ1-2; 12 nucleotides line up with TRBD1. The CDR3 contains 13 residues. The J segment lost 8 bases and the V segment lost 0 bases, leaving 1 base of the junction unmatched. Per germline, CDR1 GTSNPN and CDR2 SVGIG (reference sequence).

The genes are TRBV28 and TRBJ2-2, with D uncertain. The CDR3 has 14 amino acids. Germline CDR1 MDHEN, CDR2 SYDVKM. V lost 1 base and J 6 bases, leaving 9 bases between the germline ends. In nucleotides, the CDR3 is TGTGCCAGCAGTTTATCTAGGGTAGCCGGGGAGCTGTTTTTT. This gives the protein CASSLSRVAGELFF. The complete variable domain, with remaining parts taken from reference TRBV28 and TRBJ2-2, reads DVKVTQSSRYLVKRTGEKVFLECVQDMDHENMFWYRQDPGLGLRLIYFSYDVKMKEKGDIPEGYSVSREKKERFSLILESASTNQTSMYLCASSLSRVAGELFFGEGSRLTVL.

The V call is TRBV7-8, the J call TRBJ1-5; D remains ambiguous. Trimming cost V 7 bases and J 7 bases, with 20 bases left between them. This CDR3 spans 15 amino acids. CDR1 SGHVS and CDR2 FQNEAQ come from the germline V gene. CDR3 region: CASTLLWGGGQPQHF. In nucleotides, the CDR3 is TGTGCCAGCACCTTGTTGTGGGGTGGAGGACAGCCCCAGCATTTT.

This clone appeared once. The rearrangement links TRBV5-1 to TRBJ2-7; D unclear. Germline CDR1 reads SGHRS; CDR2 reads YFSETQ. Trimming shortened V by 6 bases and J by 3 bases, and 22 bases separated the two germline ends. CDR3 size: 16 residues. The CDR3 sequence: CASTPEMGQRNYEQYF. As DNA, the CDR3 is TGCGCCAGCACACCAGAGATGGGCCAGAGAAACTACGAGCAGTACTTC.

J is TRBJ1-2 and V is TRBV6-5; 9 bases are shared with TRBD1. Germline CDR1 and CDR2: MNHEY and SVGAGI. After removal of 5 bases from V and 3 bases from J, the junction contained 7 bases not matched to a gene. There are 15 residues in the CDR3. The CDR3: CASSRGTGRDYGYTF. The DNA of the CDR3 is TGTGCCAGCAGTAGAGGGACAGGGCGCGACTATGGCTACACCTTC.

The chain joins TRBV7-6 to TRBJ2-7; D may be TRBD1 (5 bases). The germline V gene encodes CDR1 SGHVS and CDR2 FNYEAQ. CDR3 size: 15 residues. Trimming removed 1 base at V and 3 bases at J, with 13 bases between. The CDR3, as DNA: TGTGCCAGCAGCTTAGTTGGGGCAGGGTTCTACGAGCAGTACTTC. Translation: CASSLVGAGFYEQYF.

CDR3 loop: CAWSGLAYNSPLHF. CDR3 DNA: TGTGCCTGGTCAGGGCTCGCCTATAATTCACCCCTCCACTTT. This chain connects TRBV30 to TRBJ1-6; D possibly corresponds to TRBD1 (5 bases). Germline-derived CDR1 and CDR2 are GTSNPN and SVGIG (reference sequence). V gave up 5 bases and J gave up 2 bases, with 10 bases separating them. The CDR3 has 14 residues.

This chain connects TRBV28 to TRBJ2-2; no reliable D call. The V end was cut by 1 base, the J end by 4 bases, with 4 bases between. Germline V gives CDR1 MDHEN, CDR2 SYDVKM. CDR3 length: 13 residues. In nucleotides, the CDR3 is TGTGCCAGCAGTTTATCGGGCACCGGGGAGCTGTTTTTT. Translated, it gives CASSLSGTGELFF.

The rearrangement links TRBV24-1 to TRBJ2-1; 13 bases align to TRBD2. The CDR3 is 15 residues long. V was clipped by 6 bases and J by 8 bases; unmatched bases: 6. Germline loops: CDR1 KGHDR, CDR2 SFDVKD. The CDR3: CATSQTSGRSDEQFF. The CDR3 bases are TGTGCCACCAGTCAGACTAGCGGGAGGTCTGATGAGCAGTTCTTC.

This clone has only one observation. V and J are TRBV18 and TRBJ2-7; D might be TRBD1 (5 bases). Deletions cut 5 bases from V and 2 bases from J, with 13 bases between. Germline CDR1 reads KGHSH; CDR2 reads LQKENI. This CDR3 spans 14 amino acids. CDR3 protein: CASSTDSVAYEQYF. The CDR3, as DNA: TGTGCCAGCTCAACAGACAGTGTTGCCTACGAGCAGTACTTC.

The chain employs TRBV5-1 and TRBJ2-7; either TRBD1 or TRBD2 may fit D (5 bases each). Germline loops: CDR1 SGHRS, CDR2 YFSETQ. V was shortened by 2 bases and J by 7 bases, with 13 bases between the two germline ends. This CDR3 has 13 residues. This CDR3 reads CASSFGGVGEQYF. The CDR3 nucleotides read TGCGCCAGCAGCTTTGGGGGAGTAGGGGAGCAGTACTTC.

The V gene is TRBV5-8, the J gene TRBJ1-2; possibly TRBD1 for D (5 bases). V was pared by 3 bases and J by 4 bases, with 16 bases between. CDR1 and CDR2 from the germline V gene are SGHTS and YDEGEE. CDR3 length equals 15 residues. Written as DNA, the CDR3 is TGTGCCAGCAGCTCGCACAGCTCCGGGACCTATGGCTACACCTTC. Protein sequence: CASSSHSSGTYGYTF.

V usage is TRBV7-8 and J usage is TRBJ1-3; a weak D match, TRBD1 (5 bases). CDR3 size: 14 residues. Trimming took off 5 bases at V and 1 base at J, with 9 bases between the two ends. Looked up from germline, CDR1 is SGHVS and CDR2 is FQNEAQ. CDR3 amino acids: CASSRRGSGNTIYF. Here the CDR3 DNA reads TGTGCCAGCAGCCGAAGGGGATCTGGAAACACCATATATTTT.

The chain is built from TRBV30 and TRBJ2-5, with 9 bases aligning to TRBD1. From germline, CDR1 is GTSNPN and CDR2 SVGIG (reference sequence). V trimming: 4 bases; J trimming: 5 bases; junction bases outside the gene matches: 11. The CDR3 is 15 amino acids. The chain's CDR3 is CAWKGGTGPRETQYF. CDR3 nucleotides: TGTGCCTGGAAGGGTGGGACAGGGCCGCGGGAGACCCAGTACTTC.

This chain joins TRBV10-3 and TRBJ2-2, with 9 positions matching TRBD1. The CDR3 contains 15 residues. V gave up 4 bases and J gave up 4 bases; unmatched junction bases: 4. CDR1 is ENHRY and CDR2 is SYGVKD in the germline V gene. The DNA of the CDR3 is TGTGCCATCAGTGGGTTGGACAGGGGCACCGGGGAGCTGTTTTTT. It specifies CAISGLDRGTGELFF.

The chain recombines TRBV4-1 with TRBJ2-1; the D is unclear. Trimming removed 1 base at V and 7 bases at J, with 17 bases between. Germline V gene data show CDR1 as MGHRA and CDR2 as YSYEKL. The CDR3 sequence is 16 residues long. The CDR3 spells CASSQVEELILNEQFF. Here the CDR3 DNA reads TGCGCCAGCAGCCAAGTCGAAGAGCTGATCCTTAATGAGCAGTTCTTC.

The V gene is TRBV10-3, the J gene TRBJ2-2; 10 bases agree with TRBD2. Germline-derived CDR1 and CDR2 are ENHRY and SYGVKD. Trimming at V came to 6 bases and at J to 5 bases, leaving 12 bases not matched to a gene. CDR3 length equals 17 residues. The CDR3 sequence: CAISERLAGESTGELFF. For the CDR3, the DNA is TGTGCCATCAGCGAGCGCCTAGCGGGAGAATCTACCGGGGAGCTGTTTTTT.

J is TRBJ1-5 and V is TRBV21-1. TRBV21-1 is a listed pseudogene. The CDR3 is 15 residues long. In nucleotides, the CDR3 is TGTGCCAGCATCCTGAGGGACCGCTTCAATCAGCCCCAGCATTTT. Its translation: CASILRDRFNQPQHF.

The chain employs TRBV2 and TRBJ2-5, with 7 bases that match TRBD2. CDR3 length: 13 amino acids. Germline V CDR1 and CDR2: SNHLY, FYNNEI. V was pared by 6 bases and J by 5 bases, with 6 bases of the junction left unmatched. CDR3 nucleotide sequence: TGTGCCAGCAGGGTCGGGGGGTCCGAGACCCAGTACTTC. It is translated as CASRVGGSETQYF.

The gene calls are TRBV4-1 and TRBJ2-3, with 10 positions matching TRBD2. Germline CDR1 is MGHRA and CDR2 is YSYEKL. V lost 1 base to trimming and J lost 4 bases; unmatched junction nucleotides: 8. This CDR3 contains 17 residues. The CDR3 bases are TGCGCCAGCAGCCAAGGGGGGCTAGCGGGAGTTTCAGATACGCAGTATTTT. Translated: CASSQGGLAGVSDTQYF.

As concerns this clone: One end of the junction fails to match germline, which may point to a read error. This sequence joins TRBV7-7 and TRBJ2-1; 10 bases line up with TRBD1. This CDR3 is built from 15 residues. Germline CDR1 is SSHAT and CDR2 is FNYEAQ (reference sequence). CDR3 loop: CASSVGQGGDNEQFF. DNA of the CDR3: TGTGCTAGCAGCGTAGGACAGGGGGGTGACAATGAGCAGTTCTTC.

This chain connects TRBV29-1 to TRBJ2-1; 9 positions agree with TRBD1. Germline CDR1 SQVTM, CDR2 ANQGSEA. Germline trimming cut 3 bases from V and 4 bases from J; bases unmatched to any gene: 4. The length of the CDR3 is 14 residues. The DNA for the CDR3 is TGCAGCGTTGAGGGACAGGGAATTTACAATGAGCAGTTCTTC. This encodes CSVEGQGIYNEQFF.

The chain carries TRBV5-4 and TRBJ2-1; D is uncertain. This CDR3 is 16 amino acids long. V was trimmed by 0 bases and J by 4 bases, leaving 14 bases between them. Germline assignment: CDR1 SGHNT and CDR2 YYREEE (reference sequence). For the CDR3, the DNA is TGTGCCAGCAGCTTGGGCCGCCAATATTCGTACAATGAGCAGTTCTTC. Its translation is CASSLGRQYSYNEQFF.

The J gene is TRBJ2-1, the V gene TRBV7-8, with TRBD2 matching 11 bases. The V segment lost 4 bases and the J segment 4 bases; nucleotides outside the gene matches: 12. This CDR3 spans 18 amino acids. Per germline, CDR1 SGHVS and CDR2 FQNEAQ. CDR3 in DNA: TGTGCCAGCAGCTCAGCCCCTTCTAGCGGGAGGAATTACAATGAGCAGTTCTTC. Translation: CASSSAPSSGRNYNEQFF.

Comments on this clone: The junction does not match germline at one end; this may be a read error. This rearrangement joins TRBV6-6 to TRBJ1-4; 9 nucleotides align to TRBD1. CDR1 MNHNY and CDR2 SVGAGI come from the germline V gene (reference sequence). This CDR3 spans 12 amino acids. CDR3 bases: TGTGCCAGCAGGGTCGAACAGGGGGCGACTCTTTTT. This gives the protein CASRVEQGATLF.

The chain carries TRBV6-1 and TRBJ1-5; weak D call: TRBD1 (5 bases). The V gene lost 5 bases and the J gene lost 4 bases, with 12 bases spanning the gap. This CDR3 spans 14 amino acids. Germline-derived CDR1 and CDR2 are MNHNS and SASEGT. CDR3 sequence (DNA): TGTGCCAGCAGTTTCGACAGTGAGAATCAGCCCCAGCATTTT. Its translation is CASSFDSENQPQHF.